This entry features one T cell receptor beta chain sequence. The assay was immunoSEQ multiplex PCR, and TCRdb's table has in-frame clones only and misses some. This table holds over 120,000 clones, about 91% found once. This entry is derived from a study of control samples from healthy donors and cancer patients. Trimming removed 8 bases at V and 4 bases at J, with 15 bases between. CDR3 length: 15 residues. Germline lookup yields CDR1 MNHEY and CDR2 SMNVEV (reference sequence). The chain joins TRBV27 to TRBJ1-6, with D perhaps TRBD1 (5 bases). This receptor was taken from a man under 40 in good health. Material for sequencing was blood. CDR3 residues: CASGLQGRYNSPLHF. For the CDR3, the DNA is TGTGCCAGCGGTCTGCAGGGCAGGTATAATTCACCCCTCCACTTT.